This TCR beta chain was sequenced during a study of shared clonotypes between healthy human individuals. Whole-study results and caveats: For naive CD4 cells, 4.5% to 6.5% of clonotypes were shared across a handful of donors. Estimated clonotype richness was generally higher in naive than memory subsets. When compared with the clonotypes that were shared by all four sorted-subset donors, the non-shared clonotypes turned out to have lower generation probabilities.

Method: immunoSEQ multiplex PCR; TCRdb's copy keeps in-frame clones and lacks some. The data contain about 2,200,000 clones, roughly 91% of them singletons. About this clone: Antigen: not known.

Naive CD8 cells were CD45RO-negative, positively selected for CCR7, excluding terminally differentiated effector memory CD45RA+ cells. Donors were healthy HIV-negative adults without recently reported acute infections or vaccinations. CDR1 is SGHVS, CDR2 FQNEAQ, per germline. This CDR3 comprises 13 residues. The V end lost 0 bases, the J end lost 3 bases, and 4 bases lay between the germline ends. This clonotype was sampled from a man aged 18 to 30 in good health. Some clones in this sample may be carry-over from other donors' samples. V is TRBV7-8 and J is TRBJ2-3, with unresolved D. Sequencing was done on a sample of naive CD8+ T cells from PBMCs. CDR3 DNA: TGTGCCAGCAGCTTAGCGCTGACAGATACGCAGTATTTT. As protein: CASSLALTDTQYF.